This TCR beta chain originates from a study of monozygotic twins with inflammatory bowel disease. Study-level findings and limits: On the inverse Simpson index, IBD patients scored lower for TCRbeta diversity than healthy co-twins. Other individuals had fewer clonotypes in common with IBD patients than with healthy twins, especially with disease activity.

The CDR3 loop spans 15 amino acids. Concerning this clonotype itself: Its antigen remains unknown.

During cDNA synthesis, UMIs that each contained a 6-nucleotide sample barcode were added by means of template switching. TCRdb reprocessed the 5' RACE reads and keeps a single row for each CDR3 protein, giving no DNA. The table lists some 400,000 distinct CDR3 sequences. This rearrangement joins TRBV12-3 or TRBV12-4 to TRBJ2-2; TCRdb lists TRBD1, though no DNA is available to test this call. What was sequenced was blood. This receptor was taken from a human donor with ulcerative colitis or Crohn's disease, or a healthy co-twin of an affected twin (not recorded which). The CDR3 sequence is CASTPSGQHTGELFF.